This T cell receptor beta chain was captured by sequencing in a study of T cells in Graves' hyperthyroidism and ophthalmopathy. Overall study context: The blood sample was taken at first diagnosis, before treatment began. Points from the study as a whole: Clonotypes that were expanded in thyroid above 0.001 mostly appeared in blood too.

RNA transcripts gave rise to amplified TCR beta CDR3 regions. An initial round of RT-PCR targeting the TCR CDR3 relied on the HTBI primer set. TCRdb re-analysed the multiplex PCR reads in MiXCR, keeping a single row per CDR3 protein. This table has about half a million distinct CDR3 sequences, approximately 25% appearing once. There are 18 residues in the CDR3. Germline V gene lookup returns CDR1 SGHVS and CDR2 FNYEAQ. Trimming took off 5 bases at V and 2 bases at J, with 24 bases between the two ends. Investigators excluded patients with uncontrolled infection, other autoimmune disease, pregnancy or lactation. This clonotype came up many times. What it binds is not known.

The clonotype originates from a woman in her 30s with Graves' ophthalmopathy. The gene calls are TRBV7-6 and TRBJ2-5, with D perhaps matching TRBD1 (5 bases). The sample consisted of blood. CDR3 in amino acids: CASSLVYRFNLKQETQYF. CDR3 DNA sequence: TGTGCCAGCAGCCTCGTATACAGGTTCAACCTCAAACAAGAGACCCAGTACTTC.